A few counts support the clone carrying this T cell receptor (beta chain). Antigen: not known. It was by quantitative 5'-RACE with molecular barcodes that TCR beta libraries were made. MiXCR, applied by TCRdb to the 5' RACE reads, yields one record per CDR3 protein. Among some 330,000 distinct CDR3 sequences listed, 8% were seen once. This sample was included in a study of CD8 T cells in ankylosing spondylitis. General study results and limits: One TCR beta motif, made up of 7 or 8 highly homologous variants, appeared characteristic of ankylosing spondylitis blood. Disease-linked clones reportedly showed significant enrichment in matched ankylosing spondylitis synovial fluid.

Trimming removed 6 bases from V and 6 bases from J; junction bases left unmatched: 3. Germline V CDR1 and CDR2: SQVTM, ANQGSEA. This CDR3 is 11 amino acids long. The receptor was derived from a male donor with ankylosing spondylitis. The chain joins TRBV29-1 to TRBJ2-7; 9 nucleotides align to TRBD1. The sequenced material came from blood, either unsorted or a sorted T cell fraction (not recorded which). The CDR3 nucleotides read TGCAGCGTACAGGGGGCGATCGAGCAGTACTTC. As protein: CSVQGAIEQYF.